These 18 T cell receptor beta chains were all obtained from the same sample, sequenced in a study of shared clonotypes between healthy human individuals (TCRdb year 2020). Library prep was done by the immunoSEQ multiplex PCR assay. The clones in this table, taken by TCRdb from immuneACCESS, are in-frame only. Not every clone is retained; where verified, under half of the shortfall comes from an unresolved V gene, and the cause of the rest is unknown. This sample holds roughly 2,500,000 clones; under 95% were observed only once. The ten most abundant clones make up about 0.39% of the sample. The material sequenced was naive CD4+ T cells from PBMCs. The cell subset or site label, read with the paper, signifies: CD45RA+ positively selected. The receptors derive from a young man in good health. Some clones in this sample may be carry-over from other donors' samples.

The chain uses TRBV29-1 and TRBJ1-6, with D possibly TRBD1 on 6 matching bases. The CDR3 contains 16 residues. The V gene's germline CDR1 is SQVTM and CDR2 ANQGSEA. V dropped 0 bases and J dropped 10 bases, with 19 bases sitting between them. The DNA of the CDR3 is TGCAGCGTTGAAGATGTGGGGGGCGCAGCTGGCTCACCCCTCCACTTT. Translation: CSVEDVGGAAGSPLHF.

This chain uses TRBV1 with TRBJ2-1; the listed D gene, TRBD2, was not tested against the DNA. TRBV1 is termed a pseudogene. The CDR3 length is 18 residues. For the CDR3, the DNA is TGCACCAGCAGCCAAGGAGGAGTAGCGGGATGCCCGAACAATGAGCAGTTCTTC. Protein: CTSSQGGVAGCPNNEQFF.

The CDR3 region is CASRIGDYGYTF. CDR3 bases: TGTGCCAGCAGGATAGGGGACTATGGCTACACCTTC. The rearrangement links TRBV6-4 to TRBJ1-2; tentatively, D is TRBD1 (5 bases). This CDR3 has 12 residues. CDR1 MRHNA and CDR2 SNTAGT come from the germline V gene. The V gene lost 6 bases and the J gene lost 3 bases, with 8 bases spanning the gap.

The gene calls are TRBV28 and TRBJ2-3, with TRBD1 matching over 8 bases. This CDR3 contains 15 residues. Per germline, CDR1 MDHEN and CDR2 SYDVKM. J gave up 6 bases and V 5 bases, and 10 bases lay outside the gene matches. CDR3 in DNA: TGTGCCAGCAGTCTGACAGGGGCTGAGGCGGATACGCAGTATTTT. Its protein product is CASSLTGAEADTQYF.

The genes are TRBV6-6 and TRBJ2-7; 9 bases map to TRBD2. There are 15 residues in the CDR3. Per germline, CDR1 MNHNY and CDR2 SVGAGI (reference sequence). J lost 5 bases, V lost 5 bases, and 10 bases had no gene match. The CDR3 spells CASSIPGLAVHEQYF. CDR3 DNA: TGTGCCAGCAGTATCCCGGGACTAGCCGTTCACGAGCAGTACTTC.

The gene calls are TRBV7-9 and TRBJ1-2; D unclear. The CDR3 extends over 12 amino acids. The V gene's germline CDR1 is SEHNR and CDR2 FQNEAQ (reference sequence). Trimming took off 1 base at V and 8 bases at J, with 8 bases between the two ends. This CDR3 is CASSLVAGGYTF. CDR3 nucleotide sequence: TGTGCCAGCAGCTTAGTCGCCGGGGGCTACACCTTC.

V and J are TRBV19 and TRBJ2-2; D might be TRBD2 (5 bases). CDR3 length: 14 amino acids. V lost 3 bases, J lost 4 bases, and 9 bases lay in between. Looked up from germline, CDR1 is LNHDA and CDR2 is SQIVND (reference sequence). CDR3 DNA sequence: TGTGCCAGTAGTATTCGGGGTACCACCGGGGAGCTGTTTTTT. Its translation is CASSIRGTTGELFF.

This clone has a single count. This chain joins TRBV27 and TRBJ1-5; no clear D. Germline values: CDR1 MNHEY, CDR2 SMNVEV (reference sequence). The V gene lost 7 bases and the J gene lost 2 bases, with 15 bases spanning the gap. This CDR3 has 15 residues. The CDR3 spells CASIELRARNQPQHF. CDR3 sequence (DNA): TGTGCCAGCATAGAGTTAAGAGCTCGCAATCAGCCCCAGCATTTT.

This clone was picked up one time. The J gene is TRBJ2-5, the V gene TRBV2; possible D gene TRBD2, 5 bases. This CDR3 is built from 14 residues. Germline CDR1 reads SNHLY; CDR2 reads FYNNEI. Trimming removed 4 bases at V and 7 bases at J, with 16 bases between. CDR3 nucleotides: TGTGCCAGCAGTGCTTCTAGCCAGGTGGGGACCCAGTACTTC. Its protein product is CASSASSQVGTQYF.

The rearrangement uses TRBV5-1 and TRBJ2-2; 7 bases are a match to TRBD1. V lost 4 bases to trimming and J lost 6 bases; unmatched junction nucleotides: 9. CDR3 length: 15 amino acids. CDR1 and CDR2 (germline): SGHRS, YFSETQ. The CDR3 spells CASSQGQPMPGELFF. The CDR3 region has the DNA TGCGCCAGCAGCCAGGGACAGCCTATGCCCGGGGAGCTGTTTTTT.

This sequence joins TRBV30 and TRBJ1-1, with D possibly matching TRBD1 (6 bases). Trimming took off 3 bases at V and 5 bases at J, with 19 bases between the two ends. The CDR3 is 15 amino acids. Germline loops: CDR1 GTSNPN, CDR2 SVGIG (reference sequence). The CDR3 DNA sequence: TGTGCCTGGAGCGCCCCAGGGGTTTGGAAAACTGAAGCTTTCTTT. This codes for CAWSAPGVWKTEAFF.

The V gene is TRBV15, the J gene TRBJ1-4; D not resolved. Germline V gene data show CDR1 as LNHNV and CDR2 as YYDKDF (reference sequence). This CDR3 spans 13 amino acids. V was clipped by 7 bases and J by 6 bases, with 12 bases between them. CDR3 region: CATTDTIYEKLFF. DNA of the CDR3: TGTGCCACCACCGACACCATTTATGAAAAACTGTTTTTT. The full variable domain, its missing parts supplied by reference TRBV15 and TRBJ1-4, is DAMVIQNPRYQVTQFGKPVTLSCSQTLNHNVMYWYQQKSSQAPKLLFHYYDKDFNNEADTPDNFQSRRPNTSFCFLDIRSPGLGDTAMYLCATTDTIYEKLFFGSGTQLSVL.

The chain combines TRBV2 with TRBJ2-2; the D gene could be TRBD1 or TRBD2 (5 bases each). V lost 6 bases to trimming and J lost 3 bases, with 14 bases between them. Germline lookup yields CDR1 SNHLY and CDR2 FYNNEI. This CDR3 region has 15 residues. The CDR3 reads CASSGTGPHTGELFF. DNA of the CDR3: TGTGCCAGCAGCGGCACGGGGCCCCACACCGGGGAGCTGTTTTTT.

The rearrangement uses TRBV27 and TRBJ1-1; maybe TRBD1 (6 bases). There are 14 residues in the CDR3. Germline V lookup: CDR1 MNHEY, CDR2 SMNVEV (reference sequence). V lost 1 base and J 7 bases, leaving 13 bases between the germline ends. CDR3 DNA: TGTGCCAGCAGTTTATACGGGGGGCCCAATGAAGCTTTCTTT. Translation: CASSLYGGPNEAFF.

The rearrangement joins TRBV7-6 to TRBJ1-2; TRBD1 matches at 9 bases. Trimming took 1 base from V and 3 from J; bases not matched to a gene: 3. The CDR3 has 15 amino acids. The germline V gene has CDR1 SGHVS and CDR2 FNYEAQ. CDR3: CASSLGDRDHYGYTF. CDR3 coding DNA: TGTGCCAGCAGCTTAGGGGACAGGGATCACTATGGCTACACCTTC.

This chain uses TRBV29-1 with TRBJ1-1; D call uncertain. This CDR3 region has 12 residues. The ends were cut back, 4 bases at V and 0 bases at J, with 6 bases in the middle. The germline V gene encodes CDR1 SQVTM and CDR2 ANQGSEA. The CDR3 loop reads CSVGVMNTEAFF. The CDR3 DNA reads TGCAGCGTTGGTGTGATGAACACTGAAGCTTTCTTT. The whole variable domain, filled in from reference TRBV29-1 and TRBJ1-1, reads SAVISQKPSRDICQRGTSLTIQCQVDSQVTMMFWYRQQPGQSLTLIATANQGSEATYESGFVIDKFPISRPNLTFSTLTVSNMSPEDSSIYLCSVGVMNTEAFFGQGTRLTVV.

The CDR3 sequence is CASSRRDRGLLNTGELFF. CDR3 nucleotide sequence: TGTGCCAGCAGCCGGCGGGACAGGGGACTCCTTAACACCGGGGAGCTGTTTTTT. The V gene is TRBV21-1, the J gene TRBJ2-2; TRBD1 is the table's D call and was not checked against the DNA. TRBV21-1 is shown as a pseudogene. This CDR3 region has 18 residues.

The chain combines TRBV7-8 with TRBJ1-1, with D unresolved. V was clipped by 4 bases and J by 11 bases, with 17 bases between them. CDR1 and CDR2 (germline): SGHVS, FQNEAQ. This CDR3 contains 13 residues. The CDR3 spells CASSWGGTARAFF. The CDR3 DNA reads TGTGCCAGCAGCTGGGGAGGAACGGCTCGGGCTTTCTTT.